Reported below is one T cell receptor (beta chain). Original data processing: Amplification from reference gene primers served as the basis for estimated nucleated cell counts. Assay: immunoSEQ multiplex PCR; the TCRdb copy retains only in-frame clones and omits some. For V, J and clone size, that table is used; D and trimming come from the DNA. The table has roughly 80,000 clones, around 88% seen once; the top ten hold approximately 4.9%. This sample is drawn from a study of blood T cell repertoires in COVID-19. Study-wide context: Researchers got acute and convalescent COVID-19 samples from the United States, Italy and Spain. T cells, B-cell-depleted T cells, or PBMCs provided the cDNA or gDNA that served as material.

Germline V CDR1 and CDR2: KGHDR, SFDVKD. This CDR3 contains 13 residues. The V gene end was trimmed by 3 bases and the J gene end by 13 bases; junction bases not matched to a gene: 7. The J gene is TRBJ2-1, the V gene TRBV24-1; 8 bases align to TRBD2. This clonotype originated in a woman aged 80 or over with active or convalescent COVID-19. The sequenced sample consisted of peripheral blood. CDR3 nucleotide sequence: TGTGCCACCAGTGATCAGCGGGAGAAGACACAGTTCTTC. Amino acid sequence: CATSDQREKTQFF.